The 4 T cell receptor beta chains given below trace back to one sample, sequenced in a study of T cells in Graves' hyperthyroidism and ophthalmopathy. TCR beta CDR3 sequences were amplified from RNA transcripts. The HTBI set primed first-round TCR CDR3 RT-PCR. TCRdb passed the multiplex PCR reads through MiXCR, listing each CDR3 protein once. The sample carries around 350,000 distinct CDR3 sequences, 20% to 25% recorded once. The sequenced sample consisted of blood. All receptors come from a man between 45 and 60 years old with Graves' hyperthyroidism.

Only a few counts were recorded for this clonotype. The gene calls are TRBV6-1 and TRBJ2-7; the match to TRBD2 covers 7 bases. Germline loops: CDR1 MNHNS, CDR2 SASEGT. The CDR3 contains 15 residues. With 5 bases clipped from V and 6 bases from J, the junction kept 13 bases outside the gene matches. In DNA form, the CDR3 reads TGTGCCAGCAGTATAGAAGGAGCGGGAACGTCCGAGCAGTACTTC. Protein product: CASSIEGAGTSEQYF.

This clonotype has just a few counts. The rearrangement joins TRBV28 to TRBJ1-6; 7 bases are shared with TRBD1. The V and J ends lost 7 bases and 6 bases, in that order; junction bases with no gene match: 12. Germline CDR1 and CDR2: MDHEN and SYDVKM. CDR3 size: 16 residues. The CDR3 spells CASTTRGTAFNSPLHF. As DNA, the CDR3 is TGTGCCAGCACCACCCGCGGGACAGCGTTTAATTCACCCCTCCACTTT. Based on the CDR3 plus reference TRBV28 and TRBJ1-6, the full variable domain is DVKVTQSSRYLVKRTGEKVFLECVQDMDHENMFWYRQDPGLGLRLIYFSYDVKMKEKGDIPEGYSVSREKKERFSLILESASTNQTSMYLCASTTRGTAFNSPLHFGNGTRLTVT.

In regard to this clonotype: A read error may be the cause here, since a much bigger clone is one base away. V usage is TRBV6-1 and J usage is TRBJ2-1; no reliable D call. The germline V gene encodes CDR1 MNHNS and CDR2 SASEGT. This CDR3 has 11 amino acids. CDR3 amino acids: CASSALNEQLF. For the CDR3, the DNA is TGTGCCAGCAGTGCCCTTAATGAGCAGCTCTTC.

This chain uses TRBV4-2 with TRBJ1-2, with D hard to call. The CDR3 has 13 amino acids. V dropped 0 bases and J dropped 5 bases, with 7 bases sitting between them. The germline V gene encodes CDR1 LGHNA and CDR2 YNFKEQ. CDR3 amino acids: CASSQEVGYGYTF. Here the CDR3 DNA reads TGTGCCAGCAGCCAAGAAGTCGGGTATGGCTACACCTTC.